This T cell receptor beta chain was identified in a study of blood T cell repertoires in COVID-19. Study details: The United States, Italy and Spain supplied acute and convalescent COVID-19 samples. T cells, B-cell-depleted T cells, or PBMCs provided the cDNA or gDNA that served as material.

Under the authors' procedure: By means of reference gene primer amplification, nucleated cell counts were estimated. Produced via immunoSEQ multiplex PCR; TCRdb's table is partial and in-frame only. V and J calls plus clone size are reproduced from that table; the DNA served to infer D and trimming. In the table there are approximately 170,000 clones, around four fifths of which are singletons. CDR1 and CDR2 from the germline V gene are SGHNT and YYREEE (reference sequence). The CDR3 totals 16 residues. Trimming left V 4 bases short and J 4 bases short, with 17 bases between. V gene TRBV5-4 combines with J gene TRBJ2-2; D unclear. The sequenced sample consisted of peripheral blood. This receptor was taken from a woman in her 70s who had recovered from COVID-19. CDR3 amino acids: CASSPEAARGTGELFF. The CDR3 DNA follows: TGTGCCAGCAGCCCCGAGGCCGCCCGTGGCACCGGGGAGCTGTTTTTT.